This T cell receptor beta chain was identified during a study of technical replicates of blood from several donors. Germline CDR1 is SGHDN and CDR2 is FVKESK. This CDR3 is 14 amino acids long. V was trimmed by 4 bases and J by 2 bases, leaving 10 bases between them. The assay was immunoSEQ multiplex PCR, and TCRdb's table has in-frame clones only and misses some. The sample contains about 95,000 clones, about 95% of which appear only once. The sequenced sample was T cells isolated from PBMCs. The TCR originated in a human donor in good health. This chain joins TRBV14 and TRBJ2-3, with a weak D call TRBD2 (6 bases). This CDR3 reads CASSPGLPTDTQYF. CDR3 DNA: TGTGCCAGCAGCCCGGGACTTCCCACAGATACGCAGTATTTT.